What follows describes a single T cell receptor (beta chain). No antigen is known for it. The sample is drawn from a study of CD8 T cells in ankylosing spondylitis. Via MiXCR, TCRdb re-called the 5' RACE reads, giving one row per CDR3 protein. The sample has 250,000 to 300,000 distinct CDR3 sequences; 20% are singletons. The germline gives CDR1 MNHNY, CDR2 SVGAGI (reference sequence). Trimming shortened V by 6 bases and J by 6 bases, and 9 bases separated the two germline ends. The CDR3 is made up of 12 amino acids. Findings and limits, study-wide: Clones linked to disease were reported to show significant enrichment in matched ankylosing spondylitis synovial fluid. Clones that were linked to disease were CD8+ and were relatively rare in peripheral blood.

The chain joins TRBV6-6 to TRBJ2-1, with D possibly matching TRBD2 (6 bases). The sequence derives from a male donor with ankylosing spondylitis or in good health (not recorded which). The sequencing sample was made of blood, either unsorted or a sorted T cell fraction (not recorded which). This chain's CDR3 is CASRPTSNEQFF. For the CDR3, the DNA is TGTGCCAGCAGACCGACTAGCAATGAGCAGTTCTTC.